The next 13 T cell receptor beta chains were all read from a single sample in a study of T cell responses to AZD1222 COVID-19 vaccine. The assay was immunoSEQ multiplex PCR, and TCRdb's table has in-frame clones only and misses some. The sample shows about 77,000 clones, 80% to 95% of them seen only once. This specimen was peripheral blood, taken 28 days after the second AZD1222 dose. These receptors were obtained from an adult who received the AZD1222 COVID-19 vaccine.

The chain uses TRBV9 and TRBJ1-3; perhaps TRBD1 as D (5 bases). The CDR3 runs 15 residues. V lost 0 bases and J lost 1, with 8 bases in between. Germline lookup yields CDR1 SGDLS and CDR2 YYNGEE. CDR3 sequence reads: CASSVGSGSGNTIYF. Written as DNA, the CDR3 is TGTGCCAGCAGCGTAGGGTCAGGGTCTGGAAACACCATATATTTT.

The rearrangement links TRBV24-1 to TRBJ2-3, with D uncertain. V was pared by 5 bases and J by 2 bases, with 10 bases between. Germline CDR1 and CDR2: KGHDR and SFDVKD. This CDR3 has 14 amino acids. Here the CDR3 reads CATSVSGFTDTQYF. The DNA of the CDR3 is TGTGCCACCAGTGTGAGTGGGTTCACAGATACGCAGTATTTT.

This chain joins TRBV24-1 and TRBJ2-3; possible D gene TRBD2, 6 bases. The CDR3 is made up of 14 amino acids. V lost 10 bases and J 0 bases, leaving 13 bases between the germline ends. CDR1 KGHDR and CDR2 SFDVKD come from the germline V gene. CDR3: CATGGKESTDTQYF. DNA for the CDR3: TGTGCCACTGGAGGGAAGGAAAGCACAGATACGCAGTATTTT.

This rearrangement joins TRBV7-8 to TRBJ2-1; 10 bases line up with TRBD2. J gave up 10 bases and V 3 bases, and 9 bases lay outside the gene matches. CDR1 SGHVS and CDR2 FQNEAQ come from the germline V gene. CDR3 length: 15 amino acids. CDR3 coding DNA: TGTGCCAGCAGCTTCTCGACTAGCGGGCCCAACGAGCAGTTCTTC. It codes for CASSFSTSGPNEQFF.

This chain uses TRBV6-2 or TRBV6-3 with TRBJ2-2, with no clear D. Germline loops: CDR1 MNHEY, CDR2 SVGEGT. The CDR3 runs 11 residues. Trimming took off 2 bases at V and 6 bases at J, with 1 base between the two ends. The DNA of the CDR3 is TGTGCCAGCAGTTACCCCGGGGAGCTGTTTTTT. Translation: CASSYPGELFF.

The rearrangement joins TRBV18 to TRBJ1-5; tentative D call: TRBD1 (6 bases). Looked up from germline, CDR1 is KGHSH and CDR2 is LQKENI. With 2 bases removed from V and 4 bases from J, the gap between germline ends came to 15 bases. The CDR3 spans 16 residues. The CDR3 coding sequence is TGTGCCAGCTCACCAATGTCGAGGGGGAGGAATCAGCCCCAGCATTTT. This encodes CASSPMSRGRNQPQHF.

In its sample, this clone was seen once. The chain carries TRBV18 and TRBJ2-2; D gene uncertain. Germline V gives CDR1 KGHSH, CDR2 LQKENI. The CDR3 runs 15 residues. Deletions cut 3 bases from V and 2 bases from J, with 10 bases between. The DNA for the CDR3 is TGTGCCAGCTCACCGCTTGGGCTCAACACCGGGGAGCTGTTTTTT. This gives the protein CASSPLGLNTGELFF.

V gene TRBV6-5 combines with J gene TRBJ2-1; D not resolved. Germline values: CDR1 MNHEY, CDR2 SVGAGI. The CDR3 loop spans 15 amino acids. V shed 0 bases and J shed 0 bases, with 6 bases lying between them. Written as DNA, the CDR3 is TGTGCCAGCAGTTACTCAGGAAACTCCTACAATGAGCAGTTCTTC. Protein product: CASSYSGNSYNEQFF.

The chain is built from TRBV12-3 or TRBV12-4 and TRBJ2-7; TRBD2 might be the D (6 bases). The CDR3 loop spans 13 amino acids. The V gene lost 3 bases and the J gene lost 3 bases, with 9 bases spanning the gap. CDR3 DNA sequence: TGTGCCAGCAGTTTTAGCGGAGACTACGAGCAGTACTTC. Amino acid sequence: CASSFSGDYEQYF.

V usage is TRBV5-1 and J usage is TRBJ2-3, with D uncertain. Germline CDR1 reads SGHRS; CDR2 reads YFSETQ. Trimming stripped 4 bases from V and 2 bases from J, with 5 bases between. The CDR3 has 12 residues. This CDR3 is CASSENTDTQYF. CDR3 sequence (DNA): TGCGCCAGCAGCGAAAACACAGATACGCAGTATTTT.

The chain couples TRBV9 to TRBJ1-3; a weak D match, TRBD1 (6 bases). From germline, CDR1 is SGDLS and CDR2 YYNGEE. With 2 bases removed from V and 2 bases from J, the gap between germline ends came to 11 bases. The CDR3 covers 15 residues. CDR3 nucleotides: TGTGCCAGCAGCGTGGGACATTCTCCTGGAAACACCATATATTTT. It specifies CASSVGHSPGNTIYF.

In DNA form, the CDR3 reads TGTGCCAGCACCCCTCGGGCAGAATCGAACACCGGGGAGCTGTTTTTT. It encodes CASTPRAESNTGELFF. This chain connects TRBV3-1 (or the pseudogene TRBV3-2) to TRBJ2-2, with D unclear. Trimming left V 7 bases short and J 0 bases short, with 15 bases between. The CDR3 sequence is 16 residues long. Germline assignment: CDR1 LGHDT and CDR2 YNNKEL (reference sequence).

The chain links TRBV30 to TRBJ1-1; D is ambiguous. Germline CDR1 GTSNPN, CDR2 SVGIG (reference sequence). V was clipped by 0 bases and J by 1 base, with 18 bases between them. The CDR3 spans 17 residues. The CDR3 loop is CAWSVRLSALTNTEAFF. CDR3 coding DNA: TGTGCCTGGAGTGTACGTTTATCGGCCTTGACGAACACTGAAGCTTTCTTT.